The 17 T cell receptor beta chains presented below share a single source sample, sequenced in a study of regulatory T cells in long-lasting Graves disease. Time point here: persistent/refractory GD, antithyroid drugs over 5 years with positive TRAb. Generation of the TCR library employed RNA extracted from PBMCs. Arm-PCR of CDR3 regions and iRepertoire HTBI primers were used to build TCR beta libraries. From the multiplex PCR reads, TCRdb called clonotypes with MiXCR, one entry per CDR3 protein. There are fewer than 450,000 distinct CDR3 sequences in the sample; around 21% occur only once, and around 20% lies in the top ten. This material consisted of peripheral blood mononuclear cells (PBMCs), taken when the disease was refractory, from a patient treated with antithyroid drugs. The receptors here all came from a female donor with Graves disease.

The V and J genes are TRBV20-1 and TRBJ2-2; a weak D match, TRBD1 (6 bases). The V end was cut by 0 bases, the J end by 6 bases, with 11 bases between. The CDR3 extends over 14 amino acids. The germline gives CDR1 DFQATT, CDR2 SNEGSKA (reference sequence). CDR3 protein: CSARDTGIPGELFF. The CDR3, as DNA: TGCAGTGCTAGAGATACAGGGATCCCCGGGGAGCTGTTTTTT.

V gene TRBV5-6 combines with J gene TRBJ2-7; the D gene is possibly TRBD2 (6 bases). From germline, CDR1 is SGHDT and CDR2 YYEEEE. The V gene lost 4 bases and the J gene lost 6 bases, with 11 bases spanning the gap. The CDR3 has 12 amino acids. The CDR3 nucleotides are TGTGCCAGCAGCAGTAGCGGCGCCGAGCAGTACTTC. Its protein is CASSSSGAEQYF.

The J gene is TRBJ1-1, the V gene TRBV5-4; 7 bases fit TRBD1. The V gene end was trimmed by 10 bases and the J gene end by 1 base; junction bases not matched to a gene: 4. Germline V lookup: CDR1 SGHNT, CDR2 YYREEE (reference sequence). CDR3 length: 12 residues. The CDR3 region is CAGQVGNTEAFF. The CDR3 DNA follows: TGTGCCGGACAGGTTGGGAACACTGAAGCTTTCTTT.

V gene TRBV4-3 combines with J gene TRBJ1-2, with D unresolved. The CDR3 totals 14 residues. CDR1 LGHNA and CDR2 YSLEER come from the germline V gene. Trimming removed 1 base at V and 3 bases at J, with 9 bases between. This chain's CDR3 is CASSQAVADYGYTF. The CDR3 DNA follows: TGCGCCAGCAGCCAAGCCGTAGCAGACTATGGCTACACCTTC.

In its sample, this clonotype was seen many times. CDR3 residues: CASSFGAELGYTF. CDR3 sequence (DNA): TGTGCCAGCAGTTTTGGGGCTGAGCTAGGCTACACCTTC. This chain joins TRBV28 and TRBJ1-2, with D possibly matching TRBD1 (5 bases). CDR3 length: 13 amino acids. V was shortened by 3 bases and J by 8 bases, with 13 bases between the two germline ends. Germline lookup yields CDR1 MDHEN and CDR2 SYDVKM.

This clonotype was counted ten times or more. The rearrangement links TRBV2 to TRBJ1-2; D may be TRBD1 (6 bases). The CDR3 loop spans 13 amino acids. Trimming removed 6 bases from V and 2 bases from J, with 10 bases in between. The germline V gene encodes CDR1 SNHLY and CDR2 FYNNEI. The CDR3 bases are TGTGCCAGCAGAGAGGACAGCAACTATGGCTACACCTTC. The encoded protein is CASREDSNYGYTF.

On this clonotype itself: Given a much more abundant clone one base away, this may be a read error. V is TRBV12-3 or TRBV12-4 and J is TRBJ2-7, with TRBD2 as a possible D gene (5 bases). Trimming removed 7 bases at V and 6 bases at J, with 13 bases between. This CDR3 comprises 12 residues. CDR3: CASNPAGSEQYF. DNA of the CDR3: TGTGCCAGCAACCCGGCGGGCAGCGAGCAGTACTTC.

This clonotype was counted only a few times. CDR3 sequence: CASSVEGSYNEQFF. CDR3 sequence (DNA): TGTGCCAGCAGCGTGGAGGGCTCCTACAATGAGCAGTTCTTC. The chain is built from TRBV7-2 and TRBJ2-1, with a possible D match to TRBD2 (6 bases). The CDR3 totals 14 residues. Deletions cut 5 bases from V and 0 bases from J, with 8 bases between. The V gene's germline CDR1 is SGHTA and CDR2 FQGNSA. Together with reference TRBV7-2 and TRBJ2-1, the CDR3 gives the full variable domain: GAGVSQSPSNKVTEKGKDVELRCDPISGHTALYWYRQSLGQGLEFLIYFQGNSAPDKSGLPSDRFSAERTGGSVSTLTIQRTQQEDSAVYLCASSVEGSYNEQFFGPGTRLTVL.

This clonotype was found a few times. The V gene is TRBV6-5, the J gene TRBJ1-6; D uncertain. The germline gives CDR1 MNHEY, CDR2 SVGAGI. V was shortened by 0 bases and J by 10 bases, with 16 bases between the two germline ends. There are 16 residues in the CDR3. CDR3 sequence reads: CASSYSQILTPSPLHF. The CDR3 DNA reads as TGTGCCAGCAGTTACTCCCAGATTTTAACCCCATCACCCCTCCACTTT.

The chain is built from TRBV19 and TRBJ1-2, with 10 positions matching TRBD1. V shed 7 bases, J shed 5 bases, and the junction held 7 bases outside the gene matches. CDR3 length equals 14 residues. CDR1 and CDR2 from the germline V gene are LNHDA and SQIVND (reference sequence). CDR3 DNA: TGTGCCAGTATCACGACAGGGGGCGTATATGGCTACACCTTC. Its protein product is CASITTGGVYGYTF.

This clonotype has a count of ten or more. The rearrangement uses TRBV11-2 and TRBJ2-5, with D tentatively TRBD2 (6 bases). Trimming took 2 bases from V and 5 from J, leaving 15 bases between them. Germline values: CDR1 SGHAT, CDR2 FQNNGV. This CDR3 is 15 amino acids long. CDR3 residues: CASSLSGGTGETQYF. As DNA, the CDR3 is TGTGCCAGCAGCTTAAGCGGCGGGACGGGGGAGACCCAGTACTTC.

V and J are TRBV7-2 and TRBJ2-2; 9 nucleotides align to TRBD2. After removal of 10 bases from V and 7 bases from J, the junction contained 4 bases not matched to a gene. The V gene's germline CDR1 is SGHTA and CDR2 FQGNSA. This CDR3 has 12 residues. CDR3 nucleotide sequence: TGTGCCACCCTAGCGGGACACGGGGAGCTGTTTTTT. Its protein product is CATLAGHGELFF.

The chain links TRBV18 to TRBJ2-3; D remains unclear. The CDR3 has 15 residues. From germline, CDR1 is KGHSH and CDR2 LQKENI. Trimming took 5 bases from V and 2 from J, leaving 14 bases between them. The CDR3 sequence: CASSSRTGPTDTQYF. CDR3 sequence (DNA): TGTGCCAGCTCATCTCGGACGGGCCCCACAGATACGCAGTATTTT. Complete variable domain (other parts from reference TRBV18 and TRBJ2-3): NAGVMQNPRHLVRRRGQEARLRCSPMKGHSHVYWYRQLPEEGLKFMVYLQKENIIDESGMPKERFSAEFPKEGPSILRIQQVVRGDSAAYFCASSSRTGPTDTQYFGPGTRLTVL.

This clonotype came up many times. V is TRBV10-3 and J is TRBJ2-7, with 12 bases fitting TRBD2. Trimming removed 6 bases from V and 0 bases from J; junction bases left unmatched: 3. Looked up from germline, CDR1 is ENHRY and CDR2 is SYGVKD. The CDR3 runs 15 residues. The CDR3 loop is CAIRETSGSSYEQYF. The CDR3 DNA reads as TGTGCCATCAGGGAGACTAGCGGGAGCTCCTACGAGCAGTACTTC.

This clonotype was observed a handful of times. The chain recombines TRBV5-6 with TRBJ1-6; no definite D call. Per the germline V gene, CDR1 is SGHDT and CDR2 is YYEEEE. This CDR3 is 17 amino acids long. V was clipped by 0 bases and J by 9 bases, with 19 bases between them. The CDR3 sequence is CASSLAGLSGTGSPLHF. In DNA, the CDR3 is TGTGCCAGCAGCTTGGCTGGTCTCTCCGGTACCGGTTCACCCCTCCACTTT.

The J gene is TRBJ2-7, the V gene TRBV20-1; D is unresolved. V gave up 3 bases and J gave up 3 bases, with 9 bases separating them. Germline CDR1 and CDR2: DFQATT and SNEGSKA (reference sequence). The CDR3 is 12 amino acids. The CDR3 region is CSARNIIYEQYF. The CDR3, as DNA: TGCAGTGCTAGGAATATAATCTACGAGCAGTACTTC.

This clonotype was seen only a few times. The chain has TRBV12-3 or TRBV12-4 and TRBJ2-3; D unresolved. V lost 6 bases and J 3 bases, leaving 16 bases between the germline ends. CDR3 size: 15 residues. CDR3: CASRPSQAGTDTQYF. The CDR3 coding sequence is TGTGCCAGCAGGCCGAGCCAGGCTGGGACAGATACGCAGTATTTT.